This TCR beta chain appears in the sequencing data of a study of shared clonotypes between healthy human individuals (dated by TCRdb to between 2020 and 2021). Some background on the complete study: A few men and two women, aged 18 to 49 years, made up the cohort. To increase sequencing depth and limit assay-specific biases, different laboratories used diverse techniques to prepare libraries and sequence TCR repertoires. Leukapheresis yielded between about 0.94 and 8.9 billion PBMCs per donor. For each donor, three plates each were used for CD4 naive and CD4 memory, two plates were used for CD8 naive, and one plate was used for CD8 memory. To estimate repertoire size and how much clonotype sharing occurs between individuals, the study deeply sequenced the blood TCR repertoires of roughly 5 healthy adults.

Points on this clone: The antigen it recognizes is unknown. It has no much larger one-base neighbor in the sample; base qualities were not kept. The same CDR3 can be traced to other DNA sequences in this sample.

Results and caveats for the whole study, not just this receptor: Naive subsets generally had larger estimated clonotype richness than memory subsets did. When a handful of donors were compared, the shared fraction of clonotypes was around 4.6% for naive CD4, 3.5% for naive CD8, 2% to 2.5% for memory CD4, and roughly 0.43% for memory CD8. Higher generation probabilities were observed for clonotypes shared by all four sorted-subset donors than for non-shared clonotypes. Rarefaction of sorted-subset datasets indicated incomplete sequencing despite the large sequencing depth. Pairwise subsampling led to the expectation that sequencing depth would affect the degree of clonotype sharing among donors. Sampling was restricted to blood, and TCR repertoires in tissues likely differ from the TCR repertoires found in blood. Because the study included only a small number of donors, the genetic and exposure-history diversity represented was limited.

CDR1 KGHSH and CDR2 LQKENI are derived from the germline V gene. Taken from cysteine to phenylalanine, the CDR3 has 14 residues. Of all the DNA, just the CDR3 is kept, 42 bases in frame from base 1. V is cut back by 6 bases and J by 7 bases, with 6 bases in the junction unmatched. Using the deep immunoSEQ assay, TCR CDR3 regions were amplified from genomic DNA by multiplex PCR. For each cell subset, the extracted genomic DNA was distributed evenly across all wells of several immunoSEQ 96-well plates, and each plate served as one replicate. For sorted subsets, each replicate PCR was loaded with roughly 0.2 ug genomic DNA, equivalent to about 30,000 T cell genomes. Purified libraries were measured with a Qubit 3.0 fluorometer, size-checked on a Bioanalyzer 2100, and measured again with the KAPA Library Quantification kit. A separate single-read 150-cycle Illumina NextSeq 550 flow cell was used to sequence each immunoSEQ 96-well plate. Per the source publication's procedure: Because the immunoSEQ output included only junctional sequences and no quality scores, the filtering could not be the same as the filtering used for full-length reads. To assign V/J genes and CDR3, sequences were annotated against IMGT germline references using PyIR, a Python wrapper for IgBLAST v1.9. Reads were filtered out if the reads had weak V/J assignments (E-value above 1e-6), no CDR3, stop codons, out-of-frame junctions, or ambiguous translated residues. A V3J clonotype was defined by an identical inferred V gene, J gene, and CDR3 amino acid sequence. To compute the percentage overlap between repertoires, the number of shared unique clonotypes was divided by the size of the smaller repertoire. RTK rarefaction, the Chao1 estimator, and Recon v2.1 estimates of unobserved clonotypes were used to assess repertoire richness. OLGA was used to compute generation probabilities for all TCRbeta clonotypes that the gDNA method yielded from a few donors. What TCRdb holds here is the immuneACCESS table cut down to in-frame rearrangements. Part of the clones is not present; checked against another copy, under half of the missing clones reflect an unresolved V gene, and the others are unexplained. The V and J calls and clone size were taken over from that table, and D and trimming were inferred from the DNA. The sample includes around 1.6 million clones, with nearly 99% observed a single time. In total, the top ten clones hold approximately 0.45% of the sample.

The donors were healthy, HIV-negative adults who had no recently reported acute infections or vaccinations. Every donor was a Caucasian adult residing in Nashville, Tennessee, USA. CD4+ T cells were enriched by magnetic negative selection; naive cells were then positively selected on CD45RA, and the negative fraction formed the memory subset. Blood was obtained by leukapheresis, after which PBMCs were separated by Ficoll-Histopaque density gradient centrifugation and cryopreserved in liquid nitrogen vapor phase. Purity and quantity of every magnetically sorted T cell population were checked by analytical flow cytometry. Each sorted fraction had its genomic DNA isolated and then quantified by UV absorbance on a Nanodrop 2000c.

The clonotype originates from a man aged 25 to 40 in good health. Sample: naive CD4+ T cells sorted from blood. The cell subset or site label of this sample denotes: CD45RA+ positively selected. The chain couples TRBV18 to TRBJ2-1, with 10 bases aligning to TRBD1. Here the CDR3 is given as CASSPGQGFNEQFF. The DNA sequence is as follows: TGTGCCAGCTCCCCGGGACAGGGGTTTAATGAGCAGTTCTTC.